Below are 25 T cell receptor beta chains sequenced from a single sample in a study of blood T cell repertoires in COVID-19. Assay used: immunoSEQ multiplex PCR; TCRdb lists only in-frame clones, some missing. The sample yields roughly 84,000 clones, about four fifths seen once. Sequencing was done on a sample of peripheral blood. These receptors all come from a woman in her forties with active or convalescent COVID-19.

CDR3 nucleotides: TGTGCCAGCAGTTTCAGGCAGTCCGATGCGAACACCGGGGAGCTGTTTTTT. Amino acid sequence: CASSFRQSDANTGELFF. The genes are TRBV27 and TRBJ2-2; D not certain. V lost 3 bases and J 0 bases, leaving 14 bases between the germline ends. Germline CDR1 MNHEY, CDR2 SMNVEV (reference sequence). The CDR3 is made up of 17 amino acids.

The chain links TRBV10-3 to TRBJ2-1; TRBD2 aligns across 10 bases. V lost 5 bases and J lost 3; bases outside the gene matches: 13. CDR1 and CDR2 (germline): ENHRY, SYGVKD. This CDR3 has 18 amino acids. The CDR3 nucleotides are TGTGCCATCAGTAAAACAAGCGGGAGGGCCGTTAACTACAATGAGCAGTTCTTC. Translation: CAISKTSGRAVNYNEQFF.

The chain has TRBV10-3 and TRBJ2-7; the D gene is possibly TRBD2 (7 bases). The CDR3 contains 15 residues. Trimming pared 4 bases from V and 1 base from J, leaving 14 bases between. CDR1 is ENHRY, CDR2 SYGVKD, per germline. The CDR3 is CAISAQRGGSYEQYF. As DNA, the CDR3 is TGTGCCATCAGTGCCCAAAGGGGGGGGTCCTACGAGCAGTACTTC.

This chain links TRBV7-2 with TRBJ2-2; no firm D call. This CDR3 region has 16 residues. The V gene's germline CDR1 is SGHTA and CDR2 FQGNSA. Deletions cut 2 bases from V and 4 bases from J, with 14 bases between. The CDR3 here is CASSLMWPGFTGELFF. The CDR3 DNA reads TGTGCCAGCAGCTTAATGTGGCCAGGCTTCACCGGGGAGCTGTTTTTT.

The chain carries TRBV7-2 and TRBJ2-2; the D is unclear. The CDR3 length is 15 residues. The germline V gene has CDR1 SGHTA and CDR2 FQGNSA. Trimming pared 2 bases from V and 1 base from J, leaving 8 bases between. Written as DNA, the CDR3 is TGTGCCAGCAGCTTATCCACTCGGAACACCGGGGAGCTGTTTTTT. Amino acid sequence: CASSLSTRNTGELFF.

The chain joins TRBV28 to TRBJ2-7, with TRBD1 identical over 7 bases. V lost 8 bases, J lost 4 bases, and 8 bases stayed unmatched. The CDR3 loop spans 13 amino acids. CDR1 MDHEN and CDR2 SYDVKM come from the germline V gene. Here the CDR3 reads CASYRGVGYEQYF. In DNA form, the CDR3 reads TGTGCCAGCTACAGGGGAGTAGGGTACGAGCAGTACTTC.

This clone was picked up one time. The gene calls are TRBV13 and TRBJ2-7; D remains ambiguous. The CDR3 is made up of 13 amino acids. CDR1 and CDR2 (germline): PRHDT, FYEKMQ (reference sequence). V was pared by 5 bases and J by 3 bases, with 11 bases between. CDR3 region: CASSLLGYYEQYF. The CDR3, as DNA: TGTGCCAGCAGCCTCCTAGGTTACTACGAGCAGTACTTC.

The chain couples TRBV5-8 to TRBJ2-1; the match to TRBD2 covers 14 bases. CDR3 length: 16 amino acids. Germline V lookup: CDR1 SGHTS, CDR2 YDEGEE. After removal of 0 bases from V and 9 bases from J, the junction contained 5 bases not matched to a gene. CDR3 sequence: CASSLGGTSGSGEQFF. CDR3 nucleotides: TGTGCCAGCAGCTTGGGGGGGACTAGCGGGAGTGGTGAGCAGTTCTTC.

The chain employs TRBV7-8 and TRBJ2-5, with TRBD2 matching 9 bases. V was clipped by 4 bases and J by 5 bases; unmatched bases: 11. Germline values: CDR1 SGHVS, CDR2 FQNEAQ. The CDR3 length is 16 residues. The CDR3 nucleotides read TGTGCCAGCAGCTCCAAGCATAGCGGGGGAGGGGAGACCCAGTACTTC. As protein: CASSSKHSGGGETQYF.

The chain carries TRBV5-1 and TRBJ1-1; D may be TRBD1 (6 bases). Between the trimmed V and J ends, which lost 4 bases and 8 bases, there was a span of 18 bases. CDR1 and CDR2 from the germline V gene are SGHRS and YFSETQ. This CDR3 has 14 amino acids. The CDR3 is CASSRGGPAAEAFF. The CDR3 bases are TGCGCCAGCAGCAGGGGGGGTCCCGCTGCCGAAGCTTTCTTT.

The chain recombines TRBV19 with TRBJ1-5, with 8 bases that match TRBD1. The CDR3 has 16 residues. V lost 5 bases to trimming and J lost 5 bases; unmatched junction nucleotides: 11. The germline gives CDR1 LNHDA, CDR2 SQIVND (reference sequence). The CDR3: CASSYSPGQGDQPQHF. CDR3 nucleotides: TGTGCCAGTAGTTATAGTCCCGGACAGGGCGATCAGCCCCAGCATTTT.

This chain joins TRBV7-2 and TRBJ2-2, with no clear D. CDR3 length: 16 residues. Germline assignment: CDR1 SGHTA and CDR2 FQGNSA. The germline V and J ends were trimmed by 5 bases and 6 bases, with 19 bases remaining between them. CDR3 in amino acids: CASSPSVAPRAGELFF. DNA for the CDR3: TGTGCCAGCAGCCCATCAGTAGCCCCCCGGGCCGGGGAGCTGTTTTTT.

The chain joins TRBV2 to TRBJ1-4, with D possibly TRBD1 on 5 matching bases. Germline V gene data show CDR1 as SNHLY and CDR2 as FYNNEI. Deletions cut 3 bases from V and 3 bases from J, with 5 bases between. This CDR3 is built from 13 residues. The CDR3 DNA reads TGTGCCAGCAGTGAGGGGCCTAATGAAAAACTGTTTTTT. This translates into CASSEGPNEKLFF. The whole variable domain, filled in from reference TRBV2 and TRBJ1-4, reads EPEVTQTPSHQVTQMGQEVILRCVPISNHLYFYWYRQILGQKVEFLVSFYNNEISEKSEIFDDQFSVERPDGSNFTLKIRSTKLEDSAMYFCASSEGPNEKLFFGSGTQLSVL.

V usage is TRBV6-5 and J usage is TRBJ2-1; 7 bases agree with TRBD2. CDR3 length equals 15 residues. V lost 8 bases and J lost 8; bases outside the gene matches: 15. Germline CDR1 and CDR2: MNHEY and SVGAGI. The CDR3, as DNA: TGTGCCAGCGGATCGACTAGCCTACCTAGCGATGAGCAGTTCTTC. Its translation: CASGSTSLPSDEQFF.

The chain combines TRBV4-3 with TRBJ2-3; 15 bases match TRBD2. Germline V gene sequence: CDR1 LGHNA, CDR2 YSLEER. This CDR3 contains 17 residues. The trim removed 4 bases at V and 2 bases at J, leaving 4 bases unmatched. The chain's CDR3 is CASSRGLAGGITDTQYF. DNA of the CDR3: TGCGCCAGCAGCCGAGGACTAGCGGGGGGGATCACAGATACGCAGTATTTT.

The chain couples TRBV18 to TRBJ1-5; TRBD1 matches 8 bases. V dropped 6 bases and J dropped 5; count of bases not matched to a gene: 6. Germline V CDR1 and CDR2: KGHSH, LQKENI. The CDR3 extends over 14 amino acids. This chain's CDR3 is CASSQTGAHQPQHF. CDR3 nucleotides: TGTGCCAGCTCTCAGACAGGGGCCCATCAGCCCCAGCATTTT.

The chain has TRBV9 and TRBJ2-2; no clear D. This CDR3 contains 14 residues. CDR1 is SGDLS and CDR2 is YYNGEE in the germline V gene. Trimming left V 4 bases short and J 3 bases short, with 10 bases between. CDR3 bases: TGTGCCAGCAGCACTTGGTCGGACACCGGGGAGCTGTTTTTT. Protein product: CASSTWSDTGELFF.

The genes are TRBV30 and TRBJ1-2; possibly TRBD1 for D (6 bases). The CDR3 covers 11 residues. Per the germline V gene, CDR1 is GTSNPN and CDR2 is SVGIG (reference sequence). V lost 8 bases and J lost 6, with 13 bases in between. CDR3 protein: CARQADHGYTF. As DNA, the CDR3 is TGTGCCCGACAGGCGGACCATGGCTACACCTTC.

The chain couples TRBV3-1 (or the pseudogene TRBV3-2) to TRBJ2-1; TRBD2 matches at 10 bases. Trimming cost V 6 bases and J 6 bases; bases outside gene matches: 8. Germline assignment: CDR1 LGHDT and CDR2 YNNKEL (reference sequence). The CDR3 covers 15 residues. The CDR3 region has the DNA TGTGCCAGCAGACCAACTAGCGGGAAAGGCAATGAGCAGTTCTTC. Residues: CASRPTSGKGNEQFF.

The genes are TRBV5-1 and TRBJ2-3; D is possibly TRBD2 (6 bases). Germline-derived CDR1 and CDR2 are SGHRS and YFSETQ. V lost 4 bases, J lost 5 bases, and 14 bases lay in between. The CDR3 covers 14 residues. This chain's CDR3 is CASSMTRAGDTQYF. The DNA for the CDR3 is TGCGCCAGCAGCATGACCAGAGCGGGAGATACGCAGTATTTT.

This clone appeared once. The J gene is TRBJ2-5, the V gene TRBV2; 8 bases fit TRBD2. This CDR3 has 14 amino acids. Germline V lookup: CDR1 SNHLY, CDR2 FYNNEI. J was trimmed by 5 bases and V by 4 bases; bases with no gene match: 6. The CDR3 region is CASSGGLAWETQYF. CDR3 bases: TGTGCCAGCAGTGGAGGACTAGCCTGGGAGACCCAGTACTTC.

V is TRBV11-3 and J is TRBJ2-7, with TRBD2 identical over 14 bases. CDR3 size: 15 residues. The V gene's germline CDR1 is SGHNT and CDR2 YENEEA. Trimming cost V 3 bases and J 9 bases; bases outside gene matches: 7. The CDR3 DNA follows: TGTGCCAGCAGCTTTACCGGGACTAGCGGGAGAGGGCAGTACTTC. This translates into CASSFTGTSGRGQYF.

The CDR3 region has the DNA TGTGCCAGCAGCCGAGGACAACCCTACGAGCAGTACTTC. Translation gives CASSRGQPYEQYF. The rearrangement links TRBV5-4 to TRBJ2-7; D is possibly TRBD1 (5 bases). The CDR3 is 13 residues long. Germline assignment: CDR1 SGHNT and CDR2 YYREEE (reference sequence). The germline V and J ends were trimmed by 4 bases and 2 bases, with 10 bases remaining between them. Supplemented by reference TRBV5-4 and TRBJ2-7, the full variable domain reads ETGVTQSPTHLIKTRGQQVTLRCSSQSGHNTVSWYQQALGQGPQFIFQYYREEENGRGNFPPRFSGLQFPNYSSELNVNALELDDSALYLCASSRGQPYEQYFGPGTRLTVT.

The genes are TRBV5-8 and TRBJ1-5; 10 bases line up with TRBD1. This CDR3 is 15 amino acids long. The germline CDR1 and CDR2 sequences are SGHTS and YDEGEE. J lost 4 bases, V lost 2 bases, and 3 bases had no gene match. The CDR3, as DNA: TGTGCCAGCAGCTTTTGGGGACAGGGGAATCAGCCCCAGCATTTT. Protein: CASSFWGQGNQPQHF.

The chain has TRBV2 and TRBJ2-3, with TRBD2 as a possible D gene (5 bases). Trimming took 4 bases from V and 6 from J, leaving 11 bases between them. The CDR3 totals 13 residues. Looked up from germline, CDR1 is SNHLY and CDR2 is FYNNEI. DNA for the CDR3: TGTGCCAGCAGTGCACCTACTAGGGATACGCAGTATTTT. Translating it yields CASSAPTRDTQYF.